What follows are 15 T cell receptor beta chains derived from one specimen sequenced in a study of T cells in localized non-small cell lung cancer. Here immunoSEQ multiplex PCR was the method, and the copy in TCRdb shows in-frame clones only, minus some. The sample contains approximately 45,000 clones, around 86% of which appear only once. Sequencing was performed on PBMCs, taken before any cancer treatment. The receptor source for this set is a man aged 40-75 years with stage II lung adenocarcinoma.

The rearrangement uses TRBV7-2 and TRBJ2-3; D perhaps matches TRBD2 (5 bases). From germline, CDR1 is SGHTA and CDR2 FQGNSA. Trimming left V 4 bases short and J 3 bases short, with 8 bases between. CDR3 length: 13 residues. The CDR3 spells CASSWTPTDTQYF. CDR3 DNA: TGTGCCAGCAGCTGGACTCCGACAGATACGCAGTATTTT. The entire variable domain, with the rest obtained from reference TRBV7-2 and TRBJ2-3, is as follows: GAGVSQSPSNKVTEKGKDVELRCDPISGHTALYWYRQSLGQGLEFLIYFQGNSAPDKSGLPSDRFSAERTGGSVSTLTIQRTQQEDSAVYLCASSWTPTDTQYFGPGTRLTVL.

The J gene is TRBJ1-1, the V gene TRBV5-4; D perhaps matches TRBD1 (5 bases). V gave up 0 bases and J gave up 6 bases, with 21 bases separating them. The CDR3 totals 17 residues. Germline V gene lookup returns CDR1 SGHNT and CDR2 YYREEE (reference sequence). CDR3 bases: TGTGCCAGCAGCTTGGTAAGCTTATTTGGGGGAGAGGCTGAAGCTTTCTTT. Translation gives CASSLVSLFGGEAEAFF.

The gene calls are TRBV30 and TRBJ1-3, with D unclear. Germline-derived CDR1 and CDR2 are GTSNPN and SVGIG (reference sequence). CDR3 length: 16 residues. The V gene lost 1 base and the J gene lost 0 bases, with 13 bases spanning the gap. The CDR3 reads CAWSDPRGFSGNTIYF. CDR3 sequence (DNA): TGTGCCTGGAGTGATCCGAGAGGATTCTCTGGAAACACCATATATTTT.

The chain combines TRBV30 with TRBJ1-5; D remains unclear. CDR1 GTSNPN and CDR2 SVGIG come from the germline V gene (reference sequence). This CDR3 contains 12 residues. V was clipped by 0 bases and J by 6 bases, with 6 bases between them. The CDR3 sequence: CAWSVRSQPQHF. The CDR3 bases are TGTGCCTGGAGTGTCCGGAGTCAGCCCCAGCATTTT.

The rearrangement links TRBV9 to TRBJ1-1; D is ambiguous. V gave up 3 bases and J gave up 1 base, with 10 bases separating them. Germline CDR1 SGDLS, CDR2 YYNGEE. The CDR3 is 14 amino acids. The CDR3 DNA follows: TGTGCCAGCAGCGCCGGGAAAGAGAACACTGAAGCTTTCTTT. Protein sequence: CASSAGKENTEAFF.

V is TRBV5-4 and J is TRBJ1-2; no clear D. The CDR3 extends over 14 amino acids. V gave up 0 bases and J gave up 9 bases, with 15 bases separating them. Germline V CDR1 and CDR2: SGHNT, YYREEE (reference sequence). The CDR3 DNA reads TGTGCCAGCAGCTTGGATGCAGACGGGAAGAGCTACACCTTC. As protein: CASSLDADGKSYTF. The full variable domain, its missing parts supplied by reference TRBV5-4 and TRBJ1-2, is ETGVTQSPTHLIKTRGQQVTLRCSSQSGHNTVSWYQQALGQGPQFIFQYYREEENGRGNFPPRFSGLQFPNYSSELNVNALELDDSALYLCASSLDADGKSYTFGSGTRLTVV.

J is TRBJ2-1 and V is TRBV9; 7 bases align to TRBD1. The CDR3 extends over 15 amino acids. The junction had 8 bases not matched to a gene; V was cut back by 4 bases and J by 4 bases. Looked up from germline, CDR1 is SGDLS and CDR2 is YYNGEE. CDR3 nucleotides: TGTGCCAGCAGCACCCGGGACAGCTTTTACAATGAGCAGTTCTTC. Translating it yields CASSTRDSFYNEQFF.

The J gene is TRBJ1-5, the V gene TRBV4-1; TRBD1 aligns across 7 bases. Unmatched junction bases numbered 7, after V lost 3 bases and J lost 5 bases. This CDR3 is built from 15 residues. Germline-derived CDR1 and CDR2 are MGHRA and YSYEKL. CDR3 loop: CASSQATGSDQPQHF. CDR3 sequence (DNA): TGCGCCAGCAGCCAGGCGACAGGGTCGGATCAGCCCCAGCATTTT.

There are a few counts of this clone. CDR3 nucleotides: TGCAGCGTTGATACCACGGAGGCAGATACGCAGTATTTT. Translated: CSVDTTEADTQYF. J is TRBJ2-3 and V is TRBV29-1, with a possible D match to TRBD2 (5 bases). V gave up 3 bases and J gave up 4 bases, with 11 bases separating them. Germline CDR1 is SQVTM and CDR2 is ANQGSEA. This CDR3 contains 13 residues.

The V call is TRBV29-1, the J call TRBJ1-2, with TRBD1 matching over 8 bases. Germline assignment: CDR1 SQVTM and CDR2 ANQGSEA. Unmatched junction bases numbered 16, after V lost 3 bases and J lost 4 bases. The CDR3 contains 17 residues. The CDR3 bases are TGCAGCGTTGATCGTCAGGGGGCAGGGGTTAGGAGCTATGGCTACACCTTC. It yields the protein CSVDRQGAGVRSYGYTF. Using reference TRBV29-1 and TRBJ1-2 for the parts outside the CDR3, the full variable domain is SAVISQKPSRDICQRGTSLTIQCQVDSQVTMMFWYRQQPGQSLTLIATANQGSEATYESGFVIDKFPISRPNLTFSTLTVSNMSPEDSSIYLCSVDRQGAGVRSYGYTFGSGTRLTVV.

CDR3 region: CASRGGTNTEAFF. The CDR3 DNA reads as TGTGCCAGCAGAGGGGGGACGAACACTGAAGCTTTCTTT. The chain uses TRBV6-5 and TRBJ1-1, with TRBD1 as a possible D gene (6 bases). CDR3 size: 13 residues. Germline assignment: CDR1 MNHEY and CDR2 SVGAGI. V was cut by 6 bases and J by 1 base, with 9 bases left in between.

This clone was counted only a few times. Within the sample, other DNA sequences also encode this same CDR3. The chain has TRBV19 and TRBJ1-1; TRBD1 matches at 7 bases. After removal of 10 bases from V and 1 base from J, the junction contained 6 bases not matched to a gene. The germline V gene has CDR1 LNHDA and CDR2 SQIVND (reference sequence). The length of the CDR3 is 13 residues. CDR3 DNA: TGTGCCACGCAAGAGGGGGCGAACACTGAAGCTTTCTTT. Translation gives CATQEGANTEAFF.

The rearrangement joins TRBV9 to TRBJ2-2; D tentatively fits TRBD1 or TRBD2 (5 bases each). V lost 2 bases to trimming and J lost 4 bases, with 6 bases between them. The germline V gene encodes CDR1 SGDLS and CDR2 YYNGEE. This CDR3 is built from 13 residues. CDR3 sequence reads: CASSVGTTGELFF. The CDR3 DNA sequence: TGTGCCAGCAGCGTGGGGACCACCGGGGAGCTGTTTTTT.

This chain links TRBV29-1 with TRBJ1-1, with a tentative D call TRBD1 (5 bases). Germline V gene sequence: CDR1 SQVTM, CDR2 ANQGSEA. V was cut by 5 bases and J by 6 bases, with 16 bases left in between. The CDR3 totals 13 residues. For the CDR3, the DNA is TGCAGCGTTCGAACCTTCAGGGAAGCTGAAGCTTTCTTT. The encoded protein is CSVRTFREAEAFF.

The chain employs TRBV29-1 and TRBJ1-2; possible D gene TRBD1, 6 bases. V was shortened by 1 base and J by 4 bases, with 16 bases between the two germline ends. This CDR3 has 15 residues. Germline V gene sequence: CDR1 SQVTM, CDR2 ANQGSEA. The CDR3 DNA sequence: TGCAGCGTTGAAGGGAGGGCAGGGGTAACCTATGGCTACACCTTC. Its translation: CSVEGRAGVTYGYTF.